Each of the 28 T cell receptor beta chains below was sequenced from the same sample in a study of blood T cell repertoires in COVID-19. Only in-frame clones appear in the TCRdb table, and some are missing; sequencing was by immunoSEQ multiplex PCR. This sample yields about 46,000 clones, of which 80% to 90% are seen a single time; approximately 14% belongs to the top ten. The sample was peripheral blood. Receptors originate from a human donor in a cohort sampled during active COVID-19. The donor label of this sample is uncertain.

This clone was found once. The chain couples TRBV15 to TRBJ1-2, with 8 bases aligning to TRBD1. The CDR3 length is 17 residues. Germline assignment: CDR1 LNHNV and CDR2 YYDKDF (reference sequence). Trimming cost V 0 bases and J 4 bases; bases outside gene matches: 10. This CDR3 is CATSRDRQGRDGYGYTF. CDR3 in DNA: TGTGCCACCAGCAGAGATAGACAGGGGCGTGACGGCTATGGCTACACCTTC. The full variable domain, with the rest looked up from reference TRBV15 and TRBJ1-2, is DAMVIQNPRYQVTQFGKPVTLSCSQTLNHNVMYWYQQKSSQAPKLLFHYYDKDFNNEADTPDNFQSRRPNTSFCFLDIRSPGLGDTAMYLCATSRDRQGRDGYGYTFGSGTRLTVV.

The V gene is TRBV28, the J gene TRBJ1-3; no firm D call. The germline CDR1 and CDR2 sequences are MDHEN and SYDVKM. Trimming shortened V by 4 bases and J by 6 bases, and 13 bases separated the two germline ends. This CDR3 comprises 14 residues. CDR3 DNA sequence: TGTGCCAGCAGTTCCCCCGGGTCGGCAAACACCATATATTTT. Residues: CASSSPGSANTIYF. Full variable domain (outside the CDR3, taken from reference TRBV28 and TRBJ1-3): DVKVTQSSRYLVKRTGEKVFLECVQDMDHENMFWYRQDPGLGLRLIYFSYDVKMKEKGDIPEGYSVSREKKERFSLILESASTNQTSMYLCASSSPGSANTIYFGEGSWLTVV.

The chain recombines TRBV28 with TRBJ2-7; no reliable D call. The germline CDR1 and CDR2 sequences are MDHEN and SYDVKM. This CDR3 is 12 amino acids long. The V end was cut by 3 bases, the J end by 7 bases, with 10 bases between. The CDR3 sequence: CASSFYRREQYF. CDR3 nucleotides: TGTGCCAGCAGTTTCTACCGGCGGGAGCAGTACTTC. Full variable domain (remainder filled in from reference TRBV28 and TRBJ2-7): DVKVTQSSRYLVKRTGEKVFLECVQDMDHENMFWYRQDPGLGLRLIYFSYDVKMKEKGDIPEGYSVSREKKERFSLILESASTNQTSMYLCASSFYRREQYFGPGTRLTVT.

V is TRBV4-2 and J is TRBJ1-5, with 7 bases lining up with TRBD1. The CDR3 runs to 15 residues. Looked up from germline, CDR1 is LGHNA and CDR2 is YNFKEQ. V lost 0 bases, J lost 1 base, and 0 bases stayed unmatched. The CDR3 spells CASSQDRGSNQPQHF. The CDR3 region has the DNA TGTGCCAGCAGCCAAGACAGGGGGAGCAATCAGCCCCAGCATTTT.

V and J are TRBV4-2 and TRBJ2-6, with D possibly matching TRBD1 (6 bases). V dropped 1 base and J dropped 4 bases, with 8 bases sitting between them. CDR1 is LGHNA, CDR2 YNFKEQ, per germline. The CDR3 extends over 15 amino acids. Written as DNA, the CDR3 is TGTGCCAGCAGCCAAGGGGGGCAGGGGGCCAACGTCCTGACTTTC. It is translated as CASSQGGQGANVLTF.

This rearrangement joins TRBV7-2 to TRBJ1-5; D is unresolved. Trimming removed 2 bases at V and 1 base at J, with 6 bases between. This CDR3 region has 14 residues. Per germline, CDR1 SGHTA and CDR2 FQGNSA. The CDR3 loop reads CASSLSVSNQPQHF. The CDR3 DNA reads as TGTGCCAGCAGCTTATCAGTCAGCAATCAGCCCCAGCATTTT.

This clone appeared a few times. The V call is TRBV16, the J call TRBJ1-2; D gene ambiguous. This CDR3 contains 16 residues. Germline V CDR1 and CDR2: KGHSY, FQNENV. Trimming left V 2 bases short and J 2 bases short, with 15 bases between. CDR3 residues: CASSQTGRPNNYGYTF. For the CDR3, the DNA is TGTGCCAGCAGCCAAACCGGCAGGCCCAACAACTATGGCTACACCTTC.

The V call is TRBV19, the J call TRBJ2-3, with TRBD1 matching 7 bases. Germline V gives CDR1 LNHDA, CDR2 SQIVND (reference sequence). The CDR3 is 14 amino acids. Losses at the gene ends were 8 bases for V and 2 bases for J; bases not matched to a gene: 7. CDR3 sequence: CASRDRAHTDTQYF. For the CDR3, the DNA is TGTGCCAGTCGAGACAGGGCCCACACAGATACGCAGTATTTT. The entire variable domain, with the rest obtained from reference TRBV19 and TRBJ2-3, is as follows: DGGITQSPKYLFRKEGQNVTLSCEQNLNHDAMYWYRQDPGQGLRLIYYSQIVNDFQKGDIAEGYSVSREKKESFPLTVTSAQKNPTAFYLCASRDRAHTDTQYFGPGTRLTVL.

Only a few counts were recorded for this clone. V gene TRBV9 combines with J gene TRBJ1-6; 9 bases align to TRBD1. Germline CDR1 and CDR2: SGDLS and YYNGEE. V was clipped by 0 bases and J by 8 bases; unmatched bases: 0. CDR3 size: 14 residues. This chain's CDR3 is CASSVGDRDSPLHF. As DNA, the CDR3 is TGTGCCAGCAGCGTAGGGGACAGGGATTCACCCCTCCACTTT.

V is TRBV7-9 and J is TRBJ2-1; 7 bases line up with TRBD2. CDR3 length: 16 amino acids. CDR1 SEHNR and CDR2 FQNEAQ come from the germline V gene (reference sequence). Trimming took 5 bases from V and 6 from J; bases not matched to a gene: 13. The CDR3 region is CASSPWRRGTVNEQFF. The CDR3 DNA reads TGTGCCAGCAGCCCCTGGCGGCGGGGGACCGTCAATGAGCAGTTCTTC.

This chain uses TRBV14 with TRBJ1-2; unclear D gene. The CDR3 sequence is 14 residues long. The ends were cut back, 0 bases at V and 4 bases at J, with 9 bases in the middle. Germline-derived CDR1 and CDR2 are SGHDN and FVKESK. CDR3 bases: TGTGCCAGCAGCCAAGAAACAGCAGTCTATGGCTACACCTTC. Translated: CASSQETAVYGYTF.

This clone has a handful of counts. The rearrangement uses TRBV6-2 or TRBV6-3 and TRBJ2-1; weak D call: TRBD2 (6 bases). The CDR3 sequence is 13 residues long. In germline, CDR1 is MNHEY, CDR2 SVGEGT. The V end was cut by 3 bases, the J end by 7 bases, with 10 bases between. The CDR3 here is CASSYSLANEQFF. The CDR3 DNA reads TGTGCCAGCAGTTATTCCCTAGCGAATGAGCAGTTCTTC.

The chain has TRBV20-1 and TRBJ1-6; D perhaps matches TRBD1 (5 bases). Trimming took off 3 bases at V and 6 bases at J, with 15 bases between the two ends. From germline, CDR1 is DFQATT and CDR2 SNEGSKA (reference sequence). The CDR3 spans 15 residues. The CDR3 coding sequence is TGCAGTGCTAGTCCTGCTCGGGGGAGTAATTCACCCCTCCACTTT. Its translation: CSASPARGSNSPLHF.

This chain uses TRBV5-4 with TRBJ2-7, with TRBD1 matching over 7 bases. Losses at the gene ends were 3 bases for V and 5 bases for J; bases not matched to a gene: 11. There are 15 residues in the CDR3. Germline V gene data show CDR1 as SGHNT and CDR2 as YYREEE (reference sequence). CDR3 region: CASSSRQGSDHEQYF. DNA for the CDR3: TGTGCCAGCAGCTCTAGACAGGGCTCGGACCACGAGCAGTACTTC.

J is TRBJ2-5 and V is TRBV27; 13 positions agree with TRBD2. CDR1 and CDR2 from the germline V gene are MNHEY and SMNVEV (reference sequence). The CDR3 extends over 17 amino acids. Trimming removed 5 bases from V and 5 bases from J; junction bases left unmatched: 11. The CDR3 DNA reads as TGTGCCAGCAGTCAAACTAGCGGGGGGGGCCGAACGGAGACCCAGTACTTC. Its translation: CASSQTSGGGRTETQYF.

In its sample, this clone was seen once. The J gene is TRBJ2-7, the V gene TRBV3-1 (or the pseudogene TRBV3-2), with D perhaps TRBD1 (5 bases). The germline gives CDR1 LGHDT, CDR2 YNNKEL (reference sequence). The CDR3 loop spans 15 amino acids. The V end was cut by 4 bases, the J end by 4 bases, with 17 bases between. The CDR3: CASSPAWGLEYEQYF. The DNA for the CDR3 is TGTGCCAGCAGCCCCGCGTGGGGCCTTGAGTACGAGCAGTACTTC.

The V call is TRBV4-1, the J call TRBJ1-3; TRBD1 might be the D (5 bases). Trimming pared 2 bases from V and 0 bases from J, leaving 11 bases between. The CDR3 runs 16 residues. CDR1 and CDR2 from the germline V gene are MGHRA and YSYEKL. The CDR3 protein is CASSQWGTNSGNTIYF. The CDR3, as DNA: TGCGCCAGCAGCCAATGGGGCACCAACTCTGGAAACACCATATATTTT.

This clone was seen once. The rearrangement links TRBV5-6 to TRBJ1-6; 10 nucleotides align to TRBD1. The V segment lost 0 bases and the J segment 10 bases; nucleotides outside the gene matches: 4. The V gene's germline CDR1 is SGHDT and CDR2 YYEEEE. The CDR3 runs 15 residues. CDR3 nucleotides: TGTGCCAGCAGCTTGGGACAGGGGGCAGGGTCACCCCTCCACTTT. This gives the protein CASSLGQGAGSPLHF.

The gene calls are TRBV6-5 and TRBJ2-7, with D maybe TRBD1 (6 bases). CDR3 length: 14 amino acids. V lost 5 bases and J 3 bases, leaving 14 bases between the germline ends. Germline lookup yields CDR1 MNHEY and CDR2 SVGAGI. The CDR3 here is CASSLQGPIYEQYF. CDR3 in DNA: TGTGCCAGCAGTCTACAGGGCCCCATCTACGAGCAGTACTTC.

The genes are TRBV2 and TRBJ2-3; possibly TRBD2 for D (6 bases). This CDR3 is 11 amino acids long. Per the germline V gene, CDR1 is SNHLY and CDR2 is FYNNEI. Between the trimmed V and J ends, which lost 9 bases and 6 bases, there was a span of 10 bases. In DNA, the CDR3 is TGTGCCAGGGAGGGGAGGGATACGCAGTATTTT. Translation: CAREGRDTQYF.

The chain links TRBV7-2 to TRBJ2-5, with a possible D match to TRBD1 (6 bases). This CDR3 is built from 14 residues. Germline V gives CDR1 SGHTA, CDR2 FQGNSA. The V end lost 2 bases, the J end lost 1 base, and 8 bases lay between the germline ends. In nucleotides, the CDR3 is TGTGCCAGCAGCTTACAGGGGACCCAAGAGACCCAGTACTTC. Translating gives CASSLQGTQETQYF.

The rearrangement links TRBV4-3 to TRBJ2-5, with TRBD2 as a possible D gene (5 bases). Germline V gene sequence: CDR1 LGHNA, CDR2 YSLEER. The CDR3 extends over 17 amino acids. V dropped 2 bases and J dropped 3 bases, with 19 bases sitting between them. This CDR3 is CASSQSSGDRAKETQYF. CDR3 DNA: TGCGCCAGCAGCCAATCGAGCGGAGATAGGGCTAAAGAGACCCAGTACTTC.

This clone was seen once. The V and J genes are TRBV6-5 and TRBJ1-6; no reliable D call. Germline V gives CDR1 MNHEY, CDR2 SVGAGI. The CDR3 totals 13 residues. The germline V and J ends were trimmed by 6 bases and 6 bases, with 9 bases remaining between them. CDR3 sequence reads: CASRNTPNSPLHF. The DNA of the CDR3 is TGTGCCAGCAGGAATACTCCTAATTCACCCCTCCACTTT.

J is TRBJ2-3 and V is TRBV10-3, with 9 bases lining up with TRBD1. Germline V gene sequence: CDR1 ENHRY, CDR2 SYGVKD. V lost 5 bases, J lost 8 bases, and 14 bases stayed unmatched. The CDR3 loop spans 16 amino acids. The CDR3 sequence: CAISISGTGSEGTQYF. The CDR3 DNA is TGTGCCATCAGTATCTCCGGGACAGGGTCCGAGGGTACGCAGTATTTT.

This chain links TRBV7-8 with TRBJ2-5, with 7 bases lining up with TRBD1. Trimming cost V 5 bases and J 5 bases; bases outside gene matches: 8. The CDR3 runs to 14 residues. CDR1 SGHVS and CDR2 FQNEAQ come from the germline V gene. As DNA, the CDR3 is TGTGCCAGCAGCAAAACGACAGGGACCGAGACCCAGTACTTC. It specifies CASSKTTGTETQYF.

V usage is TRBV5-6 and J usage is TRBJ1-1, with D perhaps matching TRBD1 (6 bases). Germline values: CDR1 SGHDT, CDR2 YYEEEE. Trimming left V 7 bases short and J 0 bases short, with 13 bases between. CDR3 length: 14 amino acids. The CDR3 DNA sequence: TGTGCCAGCTCCTGGACAGCCATGAACACTGAAGCTTTCTTT. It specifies CASSWTAMNTEAFF. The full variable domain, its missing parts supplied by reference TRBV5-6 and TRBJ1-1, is DAGVTQSPTHLIKTRGQQVTLRCSPKSGHDTVSWYQQALGQGPQFIFQYYEEEERQRGNFPDRFSGHQFPNYSSELNVNALLLGDSALYLCASSWTAMNTEAFFGQGTRLTVV.

This CDR3 is CASSPDRDVGYTF. CDR3 DNA sequence: TGTGCCAGCAGCCCCGACAGGGATGTTGGCTACACCTTC. The chain employs TRBV28 and TRBJ1-2; TRBD1 matches at 7 bases. V trimming: 6 bases; J trimming: 7 bases; junction bases outside the gene matches: 8. Germline V gene data show CDR1 as MDHEN and CDR2 as SYDVKM. This CDR3 contains 13 residues.

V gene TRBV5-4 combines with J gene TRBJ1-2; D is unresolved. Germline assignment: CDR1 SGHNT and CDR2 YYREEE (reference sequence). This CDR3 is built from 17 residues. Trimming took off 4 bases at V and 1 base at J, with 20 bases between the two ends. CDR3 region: CASSLPGLRVGNYGYTF. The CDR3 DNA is TGTGCCAGCAGCCTCCCGGGGTTGAGGGTCGGTAACTATGGCTACACCTTC.